What follows is one TCR beta chain and its context. This clonotype turned up a few times. Its specific antigen is unknown. No base quality information exists; no much larger clone differs at one position. These data originate in a study of vaccination and CD4 T cells after COVID-19 (dated by TCRdb to 2021 to 2024). In terms of the full investigation: Every convalescent patient had a positive nasal swab PCR test for SARS-CoV-2, with mild disease in several patients and severe disease in one. Control cultures used a CEFX viral epitope pool as positive control, an HIV-1 Nef peptide pool as negative control, or no peptide. The cultures were stimulated with overlapping spike peptide pools from SARS-CoV-2 and from the common cold coronaviruses HCoV-NL63, HCoV-OC43 and HCoV-229E. The convalescent cohort included six males and four females, with two Hispanic individuals, seven Caucasians, two Asians and one multiracial person. Each participant got two doses of either the Pfizer-BioNTech BNT162b2 vaccine (n=8) or the Moderna mRNA-1273 vaccine (n=2). Post-vaccine blood samples were collected a median of approximately 77 days after the second vaccine dose, ranging from roughly 13 to 250 days. The spike-specific CD4+ TCR repertoire was compared before and after mRNA vaccination in approximately ten COVID-19 convalescent patients and a few infection-naive healthy vaccine recipients. Post-COVID blood samples from convalescent patients were collected a median of approximately 93 days after diagnosis, with a range of about 30 to 170 days. What the study reported, not specific to this receptor: An increase in the median number of SARS-CoV-2-reactive clonotypes from some 20 after infection to 38 after vaccination was observed, but the change was not found to be significant. In convalescent patients, nearly all vaccine-specific clones (304 of 307) were found to be mono-reactive for SARS-CoV-2 spike rather than cross-reactive with common cold coronaviruses. Among the post-vaccine SARS-CoV-2-reactive clones in convalescent patients, a median approximately 90% showed up only after vaccination, which suggests vaccine-specific priming. Only a relatively small number of convalescent patients were included in the study, and early timepoints following natural infection were not analyzed.

Libraries were built with PCR. DNA from cultured CD4+ T cells underwent TCR sequencing with the Oncomine TCR Beta short-read assay at the Johns Hopkins FTIC core. The QIAamp micro DNA kit was used to extract genomic DNA from the cultured CD4+ T cells. Oncomine TCR Beta libraries made from cultured CD4+ T cells were pooled using unique dual indexes and sequenced on an Illumina iSeq 100. Under the source paper's analysis protocol: Non-productive sequences were removed, and CDR3s that did not start with C, did not end with F or W, or were shorter than 7 amino acids were discarded. Antigen-specific clonotypes were identified with the MANAFEST web application by comparing peptide-stimulated wells with reference and other culture wells. For a clone to be called positive, the clone needed an FDR below 0.05, an odds ratio above 5, and a productive frequency above 0.1% in at least two of three replicate wells. Clonotypes that were significantly expanded in both SARS-CoV-2 spike wells and at least one common cold coronavirus spike condition were defined as cross-reactive. CDR3 homology was assessed with Levenshtein distances (stringdist) and unrooted phylogenetic trees (ape) in R version 3.6.1. TCRdb handled the public reads itself, with Q25 trimming in fastp and clone calling in MiXCR, and kept productive beta chains. Duplicate CDR3 protein sequences are folded into a single record with the most common DNA and genes. The V and J calls reflect TCRdb's pipeline rather than the authors' work. The table for this sample lists some 4,000 distinct CDR3 sequences; around 17% of them were counted only once. Clones ranked in the top ten supply under 25% of the sample.

The sample's treatment or condition label is to be understood as: approximately nine-day PBMC culture with coronavirus spike peptide pools or control peptides (ViraFEST assay). The ViraFEST assay was used in the study, in which antigen-specific T cells were expanded with peptide pools and expanded clonotypes were subsequently identified by TCR sequencing. Positive SARS-CoV-2 PCR tests in the convalescent patients dated from March to December 2020, before Alpha, Beta and Delta variants emerged in the United States. Each well held approximately 2 million PBMCs cultured in IMDM containing approximately 5.3% human AB serum and 10 IU/ml IL-2, with 10 ug/ml peptide pools added. On days 3 and 7, half of the culture medium was replaced with fresh IL-2-containing medium. After approximately eleven days of culture, CD4+ T cells were isolated by negative selection using the EasySep CD4+ T cell isolation kit. Ficoll-Paque Plus gradient centrifugation was used to isolate PBMCs from whole blood, and the isolated PBMCs were then either used fresh or cryopreserved at -140C. Triplicate wells were generally used for each culture condition.

A distance of 9 bases separates the germline ends of V and J, which lose 7 bases and 0 bases respectively. The CDR3 covers 13 residues, taking in both the cysteine and the phenylalanine. Solely the CDR3 DNA is kept, with 39 bases framed from the first base. Material for sequencing was CD4+ T cells from blood, cultured in vitro. The clonotype originates from a human donor who had recovered from COVID-19. The rearranged segments are TRBV12-3 or TRBV12-4 and TRBJ1-2, with no confident D gene call. The CDR3 protein: CASTKTSNYGYTF. The DNA sequence follows: TGTGCCAGCACCAAGACTTCTAACTATGGCTACACCTTC.